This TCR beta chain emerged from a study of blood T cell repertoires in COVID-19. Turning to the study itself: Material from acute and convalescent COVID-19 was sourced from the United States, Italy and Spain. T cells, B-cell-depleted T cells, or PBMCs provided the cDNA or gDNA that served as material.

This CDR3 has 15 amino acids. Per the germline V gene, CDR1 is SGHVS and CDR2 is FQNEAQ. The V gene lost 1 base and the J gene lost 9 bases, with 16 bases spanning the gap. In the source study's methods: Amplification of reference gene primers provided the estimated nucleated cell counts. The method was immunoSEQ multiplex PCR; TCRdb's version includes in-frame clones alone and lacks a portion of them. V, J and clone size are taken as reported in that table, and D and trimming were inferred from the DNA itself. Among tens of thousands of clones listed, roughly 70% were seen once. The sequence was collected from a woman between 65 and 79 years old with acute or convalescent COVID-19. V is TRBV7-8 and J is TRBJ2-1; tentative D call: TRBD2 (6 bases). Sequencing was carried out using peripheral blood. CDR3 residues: CASSLGRTGVSEQFF. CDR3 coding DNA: TGTGCCAGCAGCTTAGGCAGGACGGGAGTAAGTGAGCAGTTCTTC.